Here is one T cell receptor (beta chain) with its context. The target antigen is unknown. It was after approximately 11 days of culture that CD4+ T cells were isolated. Vaccinated recipients, who were negative for nucleocapsid antibodies, had no history of SARS-CoV-2 infection. Cultures received IL-2 medium that replaced half the medium on days 3 and 7. Between the trimmed V and J ends, which lost 3 bases and 3 bases, there was a span of 14 bases. The CDR3 contains 15 residues. From germline, CDR1 is SNHLY and CDR2 FYNNEI. This record belongs to a study of vaccination effects on CD4 cells after COVID-19. Overall study: Supplemented with around 11 IU/ml IL-2 and 10 ug/ml peptides, a few million PBMC per well were kept in culture.

Libraries were prepared by immunoSEQ multiplex PCR; TCRdb keeps only in-frame clonotypes and omits some of them. The data contain more than 45,000 clones, 65% to 80% of them singletons. Study findings and constraints: Within healthy vaccinees, only 1 of 255 vaccine-induced clones displayed cross-reactivity with common cold coronaviruses.

The chain recombines TRBV2 with TRBJ1-2, with D possibly being TRBD1 (5 bases). The clonotype originates from a human donor who received a COVID-19 vaccine. The starting material was CD4+ T cells from PBMCs cultured without peptide, obtained before COVID-19 vaccination. The CDR3 bases are TGTGCCAGCAGTGAGGTGAGCGGGACCTACTATGGCTACACCTTC. Protein product: CASSEVSGTYYGYTF.